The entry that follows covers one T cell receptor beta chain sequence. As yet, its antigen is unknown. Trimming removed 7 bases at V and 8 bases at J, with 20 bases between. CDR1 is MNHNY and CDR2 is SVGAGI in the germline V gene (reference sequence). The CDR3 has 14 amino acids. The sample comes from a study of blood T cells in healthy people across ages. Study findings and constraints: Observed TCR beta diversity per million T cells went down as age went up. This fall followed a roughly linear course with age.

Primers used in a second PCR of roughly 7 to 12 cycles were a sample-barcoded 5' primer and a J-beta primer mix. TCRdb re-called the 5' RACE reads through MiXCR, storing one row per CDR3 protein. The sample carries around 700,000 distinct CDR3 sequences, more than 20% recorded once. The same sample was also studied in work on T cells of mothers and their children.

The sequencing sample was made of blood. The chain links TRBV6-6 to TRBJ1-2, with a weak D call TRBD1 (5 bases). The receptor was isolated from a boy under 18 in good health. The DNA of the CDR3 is TGTGCCAGCAACCAAGAGGGCAGGGTGGGCGGCTACACCTTC. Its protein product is CASNQEGRVGGYTF.